Following are 30 T cell receptor beta chains from one sample sequenced in a study of spatial heterogeneity in lung cancer. TCRdb re-called the 5' RACE reads through MiXCR, storing one row per CDR3 protein. This sample has over 50,000 distinct CDR3 sequences, with approximately 6.3% found just once. Time point in this sample: sample taken at primary tumor resection. The input for sequencing was PBMCs, taken at surgery. The origin of the receptors is a female donor with early-stage non-small cell lung cancer.

The V call is TRBV27, the J call TRBJ2-7, with D unclear. The CDR3 is made up of 13 amino acids. The germline gives CDR1 MNHEY, CDR2 SMNVEV (reference sequence). Deletions cut 1 base from V and 1 base from J, with 5 bases between. This CDR3 reads CASSLFGSYEQYF. As DNA, the CDR3 is TGTGCCAGCAGTTTATTCGGGTCCTACGAGCAGTACTTC.

This clonotype was observed a handful of times. In nucleotides, the CDR3 is TGTGCCAGTAGTCCGGGGCCCTACAATGAGCAGTTCTTC. This codes for CASSPGPYNEQFF. The chain links TRBV19 to TRBJ2-1, with D possibly being TRBD1 or TRBD2 (5 bases each). The CDR3 totals 13 residues. The germline gives CDR1 LNHDA, CDR2 SQIVND (reference sequence). Trimming took off 5 bases at V and 2 bases at J, with 7 bases between the two ends.

A few counts support this clonotype. The rearrangement links TRBV5-1 to TRBJ1-6; D is perhaps TRBD1 (5 bases). V lost 1 base to trimming and J lost 8 bases, with 7 bases between them. This CDR3 spans 13 amino acids. Germline V gene sequence: CDR1 SGHRS, CDR2 YFSETQ. Here the CDR3 reads CASSLTGYSPLHF. DNA for the CDR3: TGCGCCAGCAGCTTGACAGGTTATTCACCCCTCCACTTT.

This chain uses TRBV12-3 or TRBV12-4 with TRBJ2-5; D unresolved. V was shortened by 4 bases and J by 5 bases, with 11 bases between the two germline ends. The CDR3 contains 13 residues. CDR3 bases: TGTGCCAGCAGTTGGGCGCCGAGGGAGACCCAGTACTTC. Translating gives CASSWAPRETQYF.

This clonotype was picked up a small number of times. The chain uses TRBV5-1 and TRBJ2-2; 7 bases align to TRBD2. The germline V gene encodes CDR1 SGHRS and CDR2 YFSETQ. V was clipped by 3 bases and J by 3 bases; unmatched bases: 2. The CDR3 spans 14 residues. CDR3 sequence reads: CASSSRGDTGELFF. Written as DNA, the CDR3 is TGCGCCAGCAGCTCCCGGGGGGACACCGGGGAGCTGTTTTTT.

This clonotype was seen at least ten times. The chain has TRBV15 and TRBJ2-5; 7 bases are shared with TRBD1. Germline V CDR1 and CDR2: LNHNV, YYDKDF (reference sequence). The CDR3 runs to 15 residues. J gave up 4 bases and V 3 bases, and 8 bases lay outside the gene matches. Written as DNA, the CDR3 is TGTGCCACCAGCAGGTCGGGACAGTTAAGAGAGACCCAGTACTTC. This codes for CATSRSGQLRETQYF.

This clonotype was seen at least ten times. The chain combines TRBV3-1 with TRBJ2-1; 13 nucleotides match TRBD2. Germline V gene sequence: CDR1 LGHDT, CDR2 YNNKEL (reference sequence). The V gene end was trimmed by 0 bases and the J gene end by 10 bases; junction bases not matched to a gene: 9. The CDR3 extends over 17 amino acids. CDR3 nucleotides: TGTGCCAGCAGCCAAGATCGAACTAGCGGGAGGGCGTGGGAGCAGTTCTTC. Amino acids: CASSQDRTSGRAWEQFF.

This clonotype was seen only a few times. This sequence joins TRBV10-3 and TRBJ2-3; D gene uncertain. V was pared by 4 bases and J by 0 bases, with 8 bases between. The length of the CDR3 is 14 residues. Germline V lookup: CDR1 ENHRY, CDR2 SYGVKD. The CDR3 sequence is CAISASRSTDTQYF. For the CDR3, the DNA is TGTGCCATCAGTGCGTCCCGAAGCACAGATACGCAGTATTTT.

This clonotype was seen a few times. V usage is TRBV28 and J usage is TRBJ1-1; no definite D call. The CDR3 has 12 amino acids. CDR1 is MDHEN and CDR2 is SYDVKM in the germline V gene. Deletions cut 2 bases from V and 4 bases from J, with 5 bases between. CDR3 in amino acids: CASSLTATEAFF. CDR3 nucleotide sequence: TGTGCCAGCAGTTTAACGGCCACTGAAGCTTTCTTT.

This chain uses TRBV20-1 with TRBJ1-5, with D perhaps matching TRBD1 (5 bases). CDR1 DFQATT and CDR2 SNEGSKA come from the germline V gene (reference sequence). V lost 0 bases and J 4 bases, leaving 13 bases between the germline ends. The CDR3 contains 15 residues. The CDR3 DNA is TGCAGTGCTAGAGATACCCCTCGGGGGAATCAGCCCCAGCATTTT. Translating it yields CSARDTPRGNQPQHF.

The CDR3 nucleotides are TGTGCCAGCAGTTTAAAGGGGCCTAACTCTGGAAACACCATATATTTT. Translation: CASSLKGPNSGNTIYF. The rearrangement uses TRBV27 and TRBJ1-3; D is perhaps TRBD1 (5 bases). CDR1 and CDR2 from the germline V gene are MNHEY and SMNVEV (reference sequence). Trimming shortened V by 2 bases and J by 0 bases, and 11 bases separated the two germline ends. This CDR3 has 16 residues.

In this sample, this clonotype turned up a few times. V gene TRBV7-3 combines with J gene TRBJ2-3; tentative D call: TRBD2 (6 bases). This CDR3 has 15 residues. Trimming cost V 2 bases and J 1 base, with 10 bases left between them. CDR1 SGHTA and CDR2 FQGTGA come from the germline V gene. The CDR3 region has the DNA TGTGCCAGCAGCTTACCGGCTAGCGGCACAGATACGCAGTATTTT. Protein product: CASSLPASGTDTQYF.

The sample holds many counts of this clonotype. This chain links TRBV27 with TRBJ2-1; D remains unclear. This CDR3 contains 14 residues. V lost 2 bases and J 6 bases, leaving 11 bases between the germline ends. Germline V CDR1 and CDR2: MNHEY, SMNVEV (reference sequence). In nucleotides, the CDR3 is TGTGCCAGCAGTTTAAACTGGAAAGTCAATGAGCAGTTCTTC. Its translation: CASSLNWKVNEQFF.

The chain uses TRBV19 and TRBJ1-5, with D possibly TRBD1 on 5 matching bases. The germline V gene encodes CDR1 LNHDA and CDR2 SQIVND (reference sequence). The CDR3 runs to 16 residues. Trimming pared 7 bases from V and 0 bases from J, leaving 16 bases between. The CDR3 DNA is TGTGCCAGTATGGGTCGGGAGACAGTTAGCAATCAGCCCCAGCATTTT. Its translation: CASMGRETVSNQPQHF.

This clonotype has ten or more counts. V usage is TRBV12-5 and J usage is TRBJ1-5, with D hard to call. This CDR3 region has 12 residues. The germline CDR1 and CDR2 sequences are LGHNT and FRNRAP. Trimming stripped 2 bases from V and 4 bases from J, with 3 bases between. This chain's CDR3 is CASGLRNQPQHF. The CDR3 DNA is TGTGCTAGTGGTTTGCGAAATCAGCCCCAGCATTTT.

Only a few counts were recorded for this clonotype. The gene calls are TRBV6-2 or TRBV6-3 and TRBJ2-2; 15 nucleotides agree with TRBD2. Germline V gene sequence: CDR1 MNHEY, CDR2 SVGEGT. CDR3 length equals 18 residues. Trimming cost V 6 bases and J 0 bases; bases outside gene matches: 5. Here the CDR3 reads CASSFRTSGRANTGELFF. The DNA for the CDR3 is TGTGCCAGCAGCTTCCGGACTAGCGGGAGGGCGAACACCGGGGAGCTGTTTTTT.

The table lists this clonotype with a few counts. V and J are TRBV10-1 and TRBJ2-2; tentatively, D is TRBD1 (6 bases). V gave up 6 bases and J gave up 4 bases, with 9 bases separating them. Germline loops: CDR1 WNHNN, CDR2 SYGVQD (reference sequence). This CDR3 comprises 13 residues. The CDR3 region is CASRDSPTGELFF. The CDR3 region has the DNA TGCGCCAGCAGGGACAGCCCCACCGGGGAGCTGTTTTTT.

This clonotype was detected a few times. This chain uses TRBV5-5 with TRBJ2-5, with 10 bases identical to TRBD2. J lost 5 bases, V lost 4 bases, and 5 bases had no gene match. Germline V lookup: CDR1 SGHKS, CDR2 YYEKEE (reference sequence). The CDR3 is made up of 14 amino acids. CDR3: CASSEGLAVETQYF. Here the CDR3 DNA reads TGTGCCAGCAGCGAAGGACTAGCGGTCGAGACCCAGTACTTC. Drawing the rest from reference TRBV5-5 and TRBJ2-5, the complete variable domain is DAGVTQSPTHLIKTRGQQVTLRCSPISGHKSVSWYQQVLGQGPQFIFQYYEKEERGRGNFPDRFSARQFPNYSSELNVNALLLGDSALYLCASSEGLAVETQYFGPGTRLLVL.

This clonotype was recorded many times. This chain connects TRBV6-6 to TRBJ2-3, with D possibly TRBD2 on 5 matching bases. The CDR3 sequence is 14 residues long. Germline V lookup: CDR1 MNHNY, CDR2 SVGAGI (reference sequence). The ends were cut back, 6 bases at V and 5 bases at J, with 15 bases in the middle. Here the CDR3 reads CASSPGLVKDTQYF. CDR3 nucleotide sequence: TGTGCCAGCAGCCCGGGGTTGGTAAAAGATACGCAGTATTTT.

The CDR3 DNA sequence: TGTGCCAGCAGCTTAACTGGCGGGGGGGCTTCAGATACGCAGTATTTT. This codes for CASSLTGGGASDTQYF. This chain links TRBV7-2 with TRBJ2-3; 9 bases line up with TRBD2. The CDR3 is 16 amino acids. Germline V lookup: CDR1 SGHTA, CDR2 FQGNSA. V trimming: 2 bases; J trimming: 4 bases; junction bases outside the gene matches: 7.

This clonotype occurred many times. The chain links TRBV20-1 to TRBJ1-2; 8 bases are a match to TRBD1. The CDR3 has 14 residues. The J segment lost 6 bases and the V segment lost 3 bases, leaving 9 bases of the junction unmatched. The germline CDR1 and CDR2 sequences are DFQATT and SNEGSKA (reference sequence). The CDR3 DNA reads TGCAGTGCTAGTCGCTTGACAGGGGCCAATGGCTACACCTTC. Protein sequence: CSASRLTGANGYTF.

The chain joins TRBV10-3 to TRBJ1-4; 7 nucleotides align to TRBD1. This CDR3 contains 14 residues. The J segment lost 4 bases and the V segment lost 4 bases, leaving 3 bases of the junction unmatched. Germline-derived CDR1 and CDR2 are ENHRY and SYGVKD. The CDR3 is CAISAGTDNEKLFF. The CDR3 DNA is TGTGCCATCAGTGCCGGGACAGATAATGAAAAACTGTTTTTT.

The table lists this clonotype with many counts. The chain has TRBV28 and TRBJ2-7, with a weak D call TRBD2 (6 bases). Germline V gene lookup returns CDR1 MDHEN and CDR2 SYDVKM. V lost 2 bases to trimming and J lost 0 bases, with 11 bases between them. The CDR3 is 15 amino acids. CDR3 sequence: CASSLGGEPSYEQYF. The CDR3 nucleotides are TGTGCCAGCAGTTTAGGAGGGGAGCCCTCCTACGAGCAGTACTTC.

The rearrangement joins TRBV18 to TRBJ2-3, with a weak D call TRBD1 (6 bases). The germline V and J ends were trimmed by 6 bases and 0 bases, with 13 bases remaining between them. Germline CDR1 and CDR2: KGHSH and LQKENI. The CDR3 has 15 residues. The CDR3 DNA reads as TGTGCCAGCTCGTCCTCCCAGGGGAGCACAGATACGCAGTATTTT. Translated, it gives CASSSSQGSTDTQYF.

This clonotype was found many times. The chain carries TRBV10-3 and TRBJ2-2; 7 bases agree with TRBD2. The CDR3 is 15 residues long. The V gene's germline CDR1 is ENHRY and CDR2 SYGVKD. J was trimmed by 5 bases and V by 2 bases; bases with no gene match: 5. This CDR3 is CAISEKSGKTGELFF. CDR3 in DNA: TGTGCCATCAGTGAGAAAAGCGGGAAAACCGGGGAGCTGTTTTTT.

This clonotype was counted ten times or more. CDR3 sequence (DNA): TGTGCCAGCAGCTTGGGTCAGCACTCCTATAATTCACCCCTCCACTTT. This encodes CASSLGQHSYNSPLHF. The chain has TRBV5-6 and TRBJ1-6; D unclear. The germline V gene has CDR1 SGHDT and CDR2 YYEEEE. The germline V and J ends were trimmed by 0 bases and 0 bases, with 7 bases remaining between them. CDR3 length: 16 residues.

The table lists this clonotype with a few counts. The genes are TRBV20-1 and TRBJ2-2; D gene ambiguous. The CDR3 has 14 residues. Germline V gene lookup returns CDR1 DFQATT and CDR2 SNEGSKA (reference sequence). Trimming removed 2 bases at V and 1 base at J, with 8 bases between. The CDR3 DNA reads as TGCAGTGCTAGACCCAGGCAGAACACCGGGGAGCTGTTTTTT. This gives the protein CSARPRQNTGELFF.

This clonotype was detected only a few times. The V call is TRBV7-3, the J call TRBJ2-1; a weak D match, TRBD2 (6 bases). CDR3 length: 16 residues. Trimming shortened V by 5 bases and J by 3 bases, and 17 bases separated the two germline ends. Germline V gene data show CDR1 as SGHTA and CDR2 as FQGTGA. CDR3: CASSAPGTGGYNEQFF. The CDR3, as DNA: TGTGCCAGCAGCGCCCCCGGGACTGGGGGCTACAATGAGCAGTTCTTC.

This clonotype was detected many times. V usage is TRBV30 and J usage is TRBJ2-7; D might be TRBD1 (5 bases). The CDR3 sequence is 12 residues long. Trimming stripped 1 base from V and 3 bases from J, with 7 bases between. Germline V gene data show CDR1 as GTSNPN and CDR2 as SVGIG (reference sequence). DNA for the CDR3: TGTGCCTGGAGTGCACAGGACTACGAGCAGTACGTC. Protein: CAWSAQDYEQYV.

This clonotype has only a few counts. The chain carries TRBV20-1 and TRBJ2-7; TRBD2 aligns across 10 bases. The V segment lost 2 bases and the J segment 2 bases; nucleotides outside the gene matches: 3. Germline V gene data show CDR1 as DFQATT and CDR2 as SNEGSKA (reference sequence). The CDR3 sequence is 14 residues long. The CDR3 nucleotides are TGCAGTGCTAGAACTAGCGGGAACGCCTACGAGCAGTACGTC. Protein: CSARTSGNAYEQYV.